Each of the 32 T cell receptor beta chains below was sequenced from the same sample in a study of blood T cell repertoires in COVID-19. Data came from immunoSEQ multiplex PCR; TCRdb stores just in-frame clones and leaves some out. The sample includes 95,000 to 150,000 clones, 70% to 85% of them seen just once. Sequences were obtained from peripheral blood. The receptors originated from a woman aged 70-85 years with acute or convalescent COVID-19.

The CDR3 DNA follows: TGTGCCAGCAGTTACTCGAGTTCAGGGGGCGGTCGTGGCACCGGGGAGCTGTTTTTT. Protein sequence: CASSYSSSGGGRGTGELFF. The chain uses TRBV6-2 or TRBV6-3 and TRBJ2-2; 8 bases fit TRBD1. Germline trimming cut 0 bases from V and 4 bases from J; bases unmatched to any gene: 13. The length of the CDR3 is 19 residues. CDR1 and CDR2 from the germline V gene are MNHEY and SVGEGT.

The sample holds one count of this clone. CDR3 in DNA: TGTGCCAGCAGCCGGTTTGGTGCGGGGGGGGTCCCATCCCCACAAGAGACCCAGTACTTC. It yields the protein CASSRFGAGGVPSPQETQYF. J is TRBJ2-5 and V is TRBV14; TRBD2 matches 9 bases. V shed 4 bases and J 2 bases; nucleotides not matched to a gene: 20. Germline CDR1 is SGHDN and CDR2 is FVKESK. The CDR3 spans 20 residues.

CDR3 nucleotide sequence: TGTGCCACCTGGGGCGGGGATCGGAGTGGCTACACCTTC. It encodes CATWGGDRSGYTF. The chain joins TRBV24-1 to TRBJ1-2; D possibly corresponds to TRBD1 (5 bases). The CDR3 spans 13 residues. Germline loops: CDR1 KGHDR, CDR2 SFDVKD. The ends were cut back, 9 bases at V and 7 bases at J, with 17 bases in the middle.

The chain is built from TRBV19 and TRBJ2-3; 10 positions agree with TRBD1. With V trimmed by 8 bases and J by 3 bases, 2 bases remained unmatched. This CDR3 is 13 amino acids long. Germline V gene lookup returns CDR1 LNHDA and CDR2 SQIVND (reference sequence). The CDR3 is CASSGQGTDTQYF. In DNA form, the CDR3 reads TGTGCCAGTTCGGGACAGGGGACAGATACGCAGTATTTT.

The chain recombines TRBV29-1 with TRBJ1-5; D remains ambiguous. Germline assignment: CDR1 SQVTM and CDR2 ANQGSEA. The CDR3 spans 13 residues. V lost 4 bases and J 4 bases, leaving 11 bases between the germline ends. The CDR3 nucleotides read TGCAGCGTTGCAGAGAATACTAATCAGCCCCAGCATTTT. The encoded protein is CSVAENTNQPQHF.

The chain has TRBV7-6 and TRBJ2-1, with D perhaps matching TRBD2 (5 bases). In germline, CDR1 is SGHVS, CDR2 FNYEAQ. The V end was cut by 3 bases, the J end by 5 bases, with 8 bases between. This CDR3 comprises 13 residues. As DNA, the CDR3 is TGTGCCAGCAGCTTCGGGGTTAACAATGAGCAGTTCTTC. The encoded protein is CASSFGVNNEQFF. Full variable domain (missing parts from reference TRBV7-6 and TRBJ2-1): GAGVSQSPRYKVTKRGQDVALRCDPISGHVSLYWYRQALGQGPEFLTYFNYEAQQDKSGLPNDRFSAERPEGSISTLTIQRTEQRDSAMYRCASSFGVNNEQFFGPGTRLTVL.

The genes are TRBV19 and TRBJ1-2; possible D gene TRBD1, 5 bases. Trimming pared 5 bases from V and 2 bases from J, leaving 18 bases between. CDR3 size: 16 residues. Germline loops: CDR1 LNHDA, CDR2 SQIVND (reference sequence). CDR3: CASSLSPGDHNYGYTF. The DNA of the CDR3 is TGTGCCAGTAGTCTTTCCCCGGGGGACCACAACTATGGCTACACCTTC.

A single count supports this clone. The chain carries TRBV10-3 and TRBJ2-7; maybe TRBD2 (7 bases). Germline CDR1 reads ENHRY; CDR2 reads SYGVKD. The CDR3 consists of 14 residues. The V and J ends lost 4 bases and 6 bases respectively, with 16 bases between them. CDR3 nucleotide sequence: TGTGCCATCAGTGCCGAGGGGGGGGTAGGCGAGCAGTACTTC. Encoded protein: CAISAEGGVGEQYF.

The chain links TRBV7-3 to TRBJ1-2, with 8 nucleotides matching TRBD1. The CDR3 consists of 14 residues. CDR1 is SGHTA, CDR2 FQGTGA, per germline. V was pared by 5 bases and J by 8 bases, with 10 bases of the junction left unmatched. This CDR3 is CASSPGQGVLGYTF. CDR3 coding DNA: TGTGCCAGCAGCCCCGGACAGGGTGTTTTGGGCTACACCTTC.

The chain uses TRBV6-5 and TRBJ1-5, with D perhaps TRBD1 (5 bases). Trimming removed 6 bases at V and 2 bases at J, with 14 bases between. This CDR3 has 15 amino acids. CDR1 MNHEY and CDR2 SVGAGI come from the germline V gene. The CDR3 nucleotides are TGTGCCAGCAGACCCAGTATCAGGGGCAATCAGCCCCAGCATTTT. It yields the protein CASRPSIRGNQPQHF.

The chain recombines TRBV7-9 with TRBJ1-4, with 7 bases identical to TRBD1. V shed 5 bases and J 8 bases; nucleotides not matched to a gene: 11. The CDR3 runs 15 residues. Germline assignment: CDR1 SEHNR and CDR2 FQNEAQ (reference sequence). The DNA of the CDR3 is TGTGCCAGCAGCACATCGACAGGGATTAAGGAAAAACTGTTTTTT. This gives the protein CASSTSTGIKEKLFF. The whole variable domain, filled in from reference TRBV7-9 and TRBJ1-4, reads DTGVSQNPRHKITKRGQNVTFRCDPISEHNRLYWYRQTLGQGPEFLTYFQNEAQLEKSRLLSDRFSAERPKGSFSTLEIQRTEQGDSAMYLCASSTSTGIKEKLFFGSGTQLSVL.

This clone was counted only a few times. The gene calls are TRBV11-2 and TRBJ2-3; tentatively, D is TRBD2 (7 bases). Looked up from germline, CDR1 is SGHAT and CDR2 is FQNNGV. Trimming stripped 3 bases from V and 4 bases from J, with 14 bases between. The CDR3 loop spans 15 amino acids. The CDR3 loop is CASSFRGDMADTQYF. The CDR3 nucleotides read TGTGCCAGCAGCTTCCGGGGGGACATGGCAGATACGCAGTATTTT.

The chain links TRBV11-1 to TRBJ1-6; TRBD1 matches at 9 bases. The germline gives CDR1 SGHAT, CDR2 FQDESV (reference sequence). Losses at the gene ends were 0 bases for V and 8 bases for J; bases not matched to a gene: 5. This CDR3 contains 16 residues. The CDR3 spells CASSLAPTGGYSPLHF. In nucleotides, the CDR3 is TGTGCCAGCAGCTTAGCACCGACAGGGGGGTATTCACCCCTCCACTTT.

The V gene is TRBV21-1, the J gene TRBJ2-7; TRBD1, the table's D call, was not compared with the DNA. TRBV21-1 is recorded as a pseudogene. The CDR3 consists of 13 residues. CDR3 coding DNA: TGTGCCAACCGGGGTGGGGGCGACTACGAGCAGTACGTC. Encoded protein: CANRGGGDYEQYV.

This chain uses TRBV7-2 with TRBJ2-3; 9 bases line up with TRBD2. The germline V gene encodes CDR1 SGHTA and CDR2 FQGNSA. The length of the CDR3 is 17 residues. V dropped 5 bases and J dropped 1; count of bases not matched to a gene: 10. CDR3: CASSHRGRGGGTDTQYF. CDR3 in DNA: TGTGCCAGCAGCCACCGGGGGCGCGGGGGGGGCACAGATACGCAGTATTTT.

The rearrangement joins TRBV20-1 to TRBJ1-1; tentative D call: TRBD1 (5 bases). The CDR3 consists of 12 residues. V lost 3 bases and J 4 bases, leaving 9 bases between the germline ends. CDR1 DFQATT and CDR2 SNEGSKA come from the germline V gene (reference sequence). The CDR3: CSASFRATEAFF. The CDR3 DNA follows: TGCAGTGCTAGTTTCAGGGCCACTGAAGCTTTCTTT.

The chain employs TRBV15 and TRBJ1-3, with TRBD1 matching 7 bases. V shed 3 bases and J 0 bases; nucleotides not matched to a gene: 5. This CDR3 contains 16 residues. CDR1 and CDR2 (germline): LNHNV, YYDKDF (reference sequence). DNA for the CDR3: TGTGCCACCAGCAGTCCGGGACAGAGCTCTGGAAACACCATATATTTT. The encoded protein is CATSSPGQSSGNTIYF.

This chain joins TRBV10-3 and TRBJ2-1; no definite D call. The germline V gene encodes CDR1 ENHRY and CDR2 SYGVKD. The CDR3 length is 11 residues. V was shortened by 0 bases and J by 12 bases, with 6 bases between the two germline ends. This CDR3 reads CAISESPRQFF. CDR3 DNA sequence: TGTGCCATCAGTGAGTCCCCCAGGCAGTTCTTC.

J is TRBJ1-2 and V is TRBV3-1 (or the pseudogene TRBV3-2); D gene unclear. CDR1 is LGHDT, CDR2 YNNKEL, per germline (reference sequence). CDR3 length equals 12 residues. Trimming removed 2 bases at V and 2 bases at J, with 3 bases between. This chain's CDR3 is CASSQSNYGYTF. CDR3 bases: TGTGCCAGCAGCCAATCAAACTATGGCTACACCTTC.

The V and J genes are TRBV6-5 and TRBJ1-1; perhaps TRBD1 as D (5 bases). The germline gives CDR1 MNHEY, CDR2 SVGAGI. CDR3 length equals 15 residues. V was trimmed by 0 bases and J by 3 bases, leaving 11 bases between them. The CDR3 nucleotides read TGTGCCAGCAGTTACTCGGGACTGTTTGACACTGAAGCTTTCTTT. This sequence encodes CASSYSGLFDTEAFF.

This clone was recorded once. This chain connects TRBV5-6 to TRBJ1-1, with 10 bases identical to TRBD1. The germline V gene has CDR1 SGHDT and CDR2 YYEEEE. J was trimmed by 5 bases and V by 2 bases; bases with no gene match: 9. The CDR3 has 16 amino acids. Written as DNA, the CDR3 is TGTGCCAGCAGCTTCTGGACAGGGGGAAGGGGTACTGAAGCTTTCTTT. It yields the protein CASSFWTGGRGTEAFF.

This clone has a single count. The chain has TRBV3-1 (or the pseudogene TRBV3-2) and TRBJ2-5, with TRBD2 identical over 10 bases. The length of the CDR3 is 16 residues. CDR1 and CDR2 from the germline V gene are LGHDT and YNNKEL (reference sequence). V trimming: 4 bases; J trimming: 1 base; junction bases outside the gene matches: 6. CDR3 nucleotides: TGTGCCAGCAGCCCCCGGAGCGGGGGGGCCCAAGAGACCCAGTACTTC. Translated, it gives CASSPRSGGAQETQYF.

This clone has only a few counts. One end of the junction does not line up with germline, which may come from a read error. The rearrangement links TRBV5-1 to TRBJ1-2, with 10 bases aligning to TRBD1. The CDR3 contains 14 residues. The germline V gene encodes CDR1 SGHRS and CDR2 YFSETQ. CDR3 residues: CASNHAGTGAKSVF. CDR3 coding DNA: TGCGCCAGCAACCACGCCGGGACAGGGGCAAAGAGCGTCTTC.

The chain has TRBV29-1 and TRBJ2-5; unclear D gene. CDR1 and CDR2 from the germline V gene are SQVTM and ANQGSEA. There are 11 residues in the CDR3. V lost 6 bases and J lost 6, with 11 bases in between. The CDR3 DNA reads as TGCAGCGTCTACCACTCCCAGACCCAGTACTTC. It yields the protein CSVYHSQTQYF.

V gene TRBV5-4 combines with J gene TRBJ1-6, with D maybe TRBD1 (5 bases). Germline assignment: CDR1 SGHNT and CDR2 YYREEE (reference sequence). Between the trimmed V and J ends, which lost 0 bases and 4 bases, there was a span of 11 bases. There are 16 residues in the CDR3. CDR3 nucleotide sequence: TGTGCCAGCAGCTTGGGTGCAGGGATGTATAATTCACCCCTCCACTTT. It translates to CASSLGAGMYNSPLHF.

This chain uses TRBV15 with TRBJ1-5, with D possibly being TRBD1 (6 bases). The length of the CDR3 is 16 residues. Per the germline V gene, CDR1 is LNHNV and CDR2 is YYDKDF (reference sequence). Trimming took 5 bases from V and 5 from J, leaving 19 bases between them. The CDR3 spells CATSDPPGEGYQPQHF. The CDR3 nucleotides are TGTGCCACCAGCGACCCCCCAGGGGAAGGATATCAGCCCCAGCATTTT.

The V and J genes are TRBV12-3 or TRBV12-4 and TRBJ1-5; 7 nucleotides align to TRBD1. This CDR3 is built from 12 residues. Trimming cost V 6 bases and J 13 bases; bases outside gene matches: 9. CDR3 nucleotides: TGTGCCAGCAGCCTAGCACAGGGGATTCAGCATTTT. It translates to CASSLAQGIQHF.

This chain uses TRBV3-1 (or the pseudogene TRBV3-2) with TRBJ2-7, with 8 positions matching TRBD1. The CDR3 contains 11 residues. J was trimmed by 7 bases and V by 8 bases; bases with no gene match: 4. Germline V gives CDR1 LGHDT, CDR2 YNNKEL (reference sequence). CDR3 sequence (DNA): TGTGCCAGCCAGGGGGCAGGGGAGCAGTACGTC. It translates to CASQGAGEQYV.

The chain couples TRBV7-9 to TRBJ1-1; no firm D call. The CDR3 has 13 amino acids. In germline, CDR1 is SEHNR, CDR2 FQNEAQ (reference sequence). V was shortened by 6 bases and J by 4 bases, with 12 bases between the two germline ends. The DNA for the CDR3 is TGTGCCAGCAGTTTTTTAGAGGGCACTGAAGCTTTCTTT. Translation gives CASSFLEGTEAFF. The variable domain in full, completed from reference TRBV7-9 and TRBJ1-1, reads DTGVSQNPRHKITKRGQNVTFRCDPISEHNRLYWYRQTLGQGPEFLTYFQNEAQLEKSRLLSDRFSAERPKGSFSTLEIQRTEQGDSAMYLCASSFLEGTEAFFGQGTRLTVV.

This chain joins TRBV5-4 and TRBJ2-7; TRBD2 might be the D (6 bases). The CDR3 loop spans 12 amino acids. Germline CDR1 reads SGHNT; CDR2 reads YYREEE (reference sequence). Trimming shortened V by 5 bases and J by 3 bases, and 9 bases separated the two germline ends. The CDR3 here is CASSQEGYEQYV. CDR3 nucleotides: TGTGCCAGCAGTCAGGAGGGCTACGAGCAGTACGTC.

The rearrangement uses TRBV5-4 and TRBJ1-1; perhaps TRBD1 as D (5 bases). CDR3 length: 14 residues. Trimming stripped 4 bases from V and 0 bases from J, with 10 bases between. The germline CDR1 and CDR2 sequences are SGHNT and YYREEE (reference sequence). As DNA, the CDR3 is TGTGCCAGCAGCCCTGGGGCCATGAACACTGAAGCTTTCTTT. It translates to CASSPGAMNTEAFF.

V gene TRBV7-9 combines with J gene TRBJ1-2; D perhaps matches TRBD1 (5 bases). This CDR3 spans 13 amino acids. Per the germline V gene, CDR1 is SEHNR and CDR2 is FQNEAQ (reference sequence). V was trimmed by 4 bases and J by 5 bases, leaving 11 bases between them. CDR3 sequence (DNA): TGTGCCAGCAGCTCAAATCAGGGTTATGGCTACACCTTC. This encodes CASSSNQGYGYTF.